These 14 T cell receptor beta chains came from one sample sequenced in a study of CD8 T cells in ankylosing spondylitis. MiXCR, applied by TCRdb to the 5' RACE reads, yields one record per CDR3 protein. The repertoire holds 230,000 or so distinct CDR3 sequences, with 24% as singletons. The specimen sequenced was blood, either unsorted or a sorted T cell fraction (not recorded which). The receptor source for this set is a male donor with ankylosing spondylitis or in good health (not recorded which).

In its sample, this clonotype was seen many times. The J gene is TRBJ2-5, the V gene TRBV11-2; weak D call: TRBD2 (6 bases). V lost 1 base and J 5 bases, leaving 14 bases between the germline ends. This CDR3 spans 15 amino acids. Germline loops: CDR1 SGHAT, CDR2 FQNNGV. CDR3 sequence (DNA): TGTGCCAGCAGCTTAGTCGGGACTGCGGGTGAGACCCAGTACTTC. Translated: CASSLVGTAGETQYF. Filled out from reference TRBV11-2 and TRBJ2-5, the complete variable domain reads EAGVAQSPRYKIIEKRQSVAFWCNPISGHATLYWYQQILGQGPKLLIQFQNNGVVDDSQLPKDRFSAERLKGVDSTLKIQPAKLEDSAVYLCASSLVGTAGETQYFGPGTRLLVL.

The table lists this clonotype with a count of one. This rearrangement joins TRBV6-1 to TRBJ2-3, with D tentatively TRBD2 (5 bases). CDR1 is MNHNS, CDR2 SASEGT, per germline. V was clipped by 8 bases and J by 0 bases, with 12 bases between them. The CDR3 covers 14 residues. The CDR3 sequence: CASGTRTSTDTQYF. The CDR3, as DNA: TGTGCCAGCGGAACAAGGACTAGCACAGATACGCAGTATTTT.

This clonotype was detected many times. The V call is TRBV29-1, the J call TRBJ2-3, with TRBD1 identical over 8 bases. The CDR3 has 14 residues. With 4 bases clipped from V and 4 bases from J, the junction kept 7 bases outside the gene matches. Looked up from germline, CDR1 is SQVTM and CDR2 is ANQGSEA. CDR3 nucleotide sequence: TGCAGCGTTGGGAAGGACAGGGTTTCAGATACGCAGTATTTT. It is translated as CSVGKDRVSDTQYF.

V gene TRBV6-1 combines with J gene TRBJ2-5; 7 bases line up with TRBD2. This CDR3 comprises 14 residues. Trimming at V came to 5 bases and at J to 9 bases, leaving 12 bases not matched to a gene. Germline CDR1 and CDR2: MNHNS and SASEGT. CDR3 region: CASSLGTTSSSQYF. Here the CDR3 DNA reads TGTGCCAGCAGTCTCGGGACTACGTCTTCTTCCCAGTACTTC.

CDR3 sequence: CASHTLPQGPNTEAFF. The CDR3 nucleotides read TGTGCCAGCCACACCCTACCGCAGGGTCCCAACACTGAAGCTTTCTTT. V usage is TRBV10-3 and J usage is TRBJ1-1, with D possibly being TRBD1 (5 bases). The V end was cut by 10 bases, the J end by 2 bases, with 23 bases between. The CDR3 length is 16 residues. Germline CDR1 and CDR2: ENHRY and SYGVKD.

This clonotype was recorded many times. The chain recombines TRBV5-4 with TRBJ2-1; TRBD2 matches 8 bases. V lost 4 bases to trimming and J lost 9 bases; unmatched junction nucleotides: 0. The CDR3 loop spans 11 amino acids. Germline loops: CDR1 SGHNT, CDR2 YYREEE (reference sequence). This CDR3 reads CASSREGEQFF. DNA for the CDR3: TGTGCCAGCAGCCGGGAGGGTGAGCAGTTCTTC.

In this sample, this clonotype turned up a few times. This chain connects TRBV10-1 to TRBJ1-2; D ambiguous. V lost 7 bases and J 9 bases, leaving 9 bases between the germline ends. The CDR3 consists of 10 residues. Germline CDR1 and CDR2: WNHNN and SYGVQD (reference sequence). CDR3 loop: CASTRSSYTF. CDR3 bases: TGCGCCAGCACCCGAAGTAGCTACACCTTC.

The sample holds many counts of this clonotype. V is TRBV29-1 and J is TRBJ1-1, with a possible D match to TRBD1 (5 bases). There are 12 residues in the CDR3. With 6 bases removed from V and 1 base from J, the gap between germline ends came to 9 bases. Germline V gene data show CDR1 as SQVTM and CDR2 as ANQGSEA. CDR3 DNA sequence: TGCAGCGTAGGACATAGGAACACTGAAGCTTTCTTT. It encodes CSVGHRNTEAFF.

The J gene is TRBJ2-1, the V gene TRBV12-3 or TRBV12-4, with D possibly matching TRBD1 (6 bases). The germline V and J ends were trimmed by 1 base and 2 bases, with 9 bases remaining between them. The CDR3 totals 15 residues. In nucleotides, the CDR3 is TGTGCCAGCAGTTTAGGTACAGGGACCTACAATGAGCAGTTCTTC. Protein product: CASSLGTGTYNEQFF.

This clonotype turned up a few times. The V call is TRBV29-1, the J call TRBJ2-5, with a possible D match to TRBD1 (5 bases). Germline assignment: CDR1 SQVTM and CDR2 ANQGSEA. V lost 4 bases and J lost 5, with 11 bases in between. CDR3 length equals 12 residues. As DNA, the CDR3 is TGCAGCGTTGTAAGGGGATCTGAGACCCAGTACTTC. Residues: CSVVRGSETQYF.

The genes are TRBV19 and TRBJ2-1, with 8 positions matching TRBD2. This CDR3 is 12 amino acids long. Germline CDR1 LNHDA, CDR2 SQIVND (reference sequence). Trimming removed 9 bases from V and 10 bases from J; junction bases left unmatched: 8. For the CDR3, the DNA is TGTGCCAGCCCGGGGGCGGGAGGAGAGCAGTTCTTC. It is translated as CASPGAGGEQFF.

The chain joins TRBV20-1 to TRBJ2-5; D uncertain. From germline, CDR1 is DFQATT and CDR2 SNEGSKA (reference sequence). Between the trimmed V and J ends, which lost 3 bases and 3 bases, there was a span of 11 bases. This CDR3 comprises 13 residues. Written as DNA, the CDR3 is TGCAGTGCTAGTAAACAGAGAAAAGAGACCCAGTACTTC. The encoded protein is CSASKQRKETQYF.

This clonotype came up many times. The J gene is TRBJ2-2, the V gene TRBV24-1; D is possibly TRBD1 (5 bases). The V and J ends lost 1 base and 1 base respectively, with 9 bases between them. The CDR3 contains 16 residues. Germline V gene data show CDR1 as KGHDR and CDR2 as SFDVKD. The CDR3 nucleotides read TGTGCCACCAGTGATTTAGGCAGGGAGAACACCGGGGAGCTGTTTTTT. This sequence encodes CATSDLGRENTGELFF.

This clonotype was observed a few times. A junction end diverges from the germline sequence, so it may reflect a read error. The chain couples TRBV20-1 to TRBJ1-2, with a possible D match to TRBD1 (6 bases). The germline CDR1 and CDR2 sequences are DFQATT and SNEGSKA (reference sequence). This CDR3 region has 14 residues. CDR3 residues: CSALEGGRNYGYTF. For the CDR3, the DNA is TGCAGTGCCCTCGAGGGGGGGCGGAACTATGGCTATACCTTC.